The 5 T cell receptor beta chains below were found in one sample sequenced in a study of control samples from healthy donors and cancer patients. Profiling relied on immunoSEQ multiplex PCR, and the TCRdb table lists in-frame clones only, not all of them. This table has 100,000 or so clones, 80% to 95% appearing once. Sample: blood. All receptors derive from a woman aged 25 to 39 in good health.

The V call is TRBV15, the J call TRBJ2-7, with D possibly called TRBD1 or TRBD2 (5 bases each). The germline CDR1 and CDR2 sequences are LNHNV and YYDKDF (reference sequence). The ends were cut back, 0 bases at V and 2 bases at J, with 17 bases in the middle. The length of the CDR3 is 17 residues. The DNA for the CDR3 is TGTGCCACCAGCAGAGATGAACTAGGGGACCGAACCTACGAGCAGTACTTC. Translating it yields CATSRDELGDRTYEQYF.

The chain carries TRBV12-3 or TRBV12-4 and TRBJ2-2; D possibly corresponds to TRBD2 (5 bases). V was clipped by 6 bases and J by 7 bases, with 12 bases between them. The CDR3 consists of 13 residues. The CDR3 DNA is TGTGCCAGCAGCCTGGACTGGGGCGGGGAGCTGTTTTTT. Amino acids: CASSLDWGGELFF.

The chain carries TRBV5-1 and TRBJ2-3; D is possibly TRBD1 or TRBD2 (5 bases each). This CDR3 region has 14 residues. Germline-derived CDR1 and CDR2 are SGHRS and YFSETQ. Trimming took off 0 bases at V and 4 bases at J, with 9 bases between the two ends. Here the CDR3 reads CASSLAQGADTQYF. The CDR3 DNA reads as TGCGCCAGCAGCTTGGCCCAGGGAGCAGATACGCAGTATTTT.

This chain links TRBV12-3 or TRBV12-4 with TRBJ2-7; 8 nucleotides line up with TRBD1. V lost 6 bases, J lost 2 bases, and 3 bases stayed unmatched. The CDR3 runs to 13 residues. CDR3: CASRWTGTYEQYF. CDR3 coding DNA: TGTGCCAGCAGATGGACAGGGACCTACGAGCAGTACTTC.

This clone was detected once. The chain uses TRBV18 and TRBJ1-2; the match to TRBD1 covers 7 bases. The V gene's germline CDR1 is KGHSH and CDR2 LQKENI. This CDR3 spans 15 amino acids. The J segment lost 2 bases and the V segment lost 0 bases, leaving 3 bases of the junction unmatched. CDR3 coding DNA: TGTGCCAGCTCACCACCGGACAGGAGAAACTATGGCTACACCTTC. Its translation is CASSPPDRRNYGYTF.